The sequence of this T cell receptor (beta chain) was determined in a study of response to subunit inactivated influenza vaccine. Study-wide results and caveats: The authors offered the suggestion that each seasonal influenza vaccination recruits few new T cells.

Trimming left V 6 bases short and J 4 bases short, with 22 bases between. Germline CDR1 is MDHEN and CDR2 is SYDVKM. The CDR3 loop spans 17 amino acids. This clonotype was detected only a few times. What it binds is not known. TCRdb redid the calling of the RT-PCR reads with MiXCR, one entry per CDR3 protein. The table includes 610,000 or so distinct CDR3 sequences, around 15% detected once. The rearrangement links TRBV28 to TRBJ1-5, with a weak D call TRBD1 (6 bases). The sequence derives from a man aged 45-60 years who received an inactivated influenza vaccine. The material was PBMCs from blood, obtained roughly 12 days after vaccination. The CDR3 is CASSRLMGQGINQPQHF. DNA of the CDR3: TGTGCCAGCAGCCGATTGATGGGGCAGGGGATTAATCAGCCCCAGCATTTT.